The clone carrying this T cell receptor (beta chain) was observed many times. Its target is unknown. Stable hyperthyroidism referred to disease that showed no ophthalmopathy within 18 months of follow-up. In this cohort, patients with other autoimmune diseases, uncontrolled infections, pregnancy or lactation were excluded. The PBMCs originated from approximately 10 ml of fresh peripheral blood. This CDR3 contains 16 residues. V shed 1 base and J shed 5 bases, with 19 bases lying between them. Germline V gene lookup returns CDR1 SGHRS and CDR2 YFSETQ. These data originate in a study of Graves' ophthalmopathy and Graves' hyperthyroidism. Study outcomes and limitations: Most thyroid clonotypes with frequency above 0.001 were detected in blood too.

The authors amplified TCR beta CDR3 regions from RNA transcripts. HTBI primers were employed in first-round RT-PCR, then a second-round multiplex PCR followed. One entry per CDR3 protein results from TCRdb running MiXCR on the multiplex PCR reads. Here the sample spans some 360,000 distinct CDR3 sequences, 15% to 20% being singletons. Sequencing was performed on peripheral blood. The source is an adult woman with stable Graves' hyperthyroidism. This sequence joins TRBV5-1 and TRBJ2-7; D is possibly TRBD2 (5 bases). CDR3 residues: CASSLRVRVSVDEQYF. As DNA, the CDR3 is TGCGCCAGCAGCTTGAGGGTGAGGGTATCGGTTGACGAGCAGTACTTC.